A single sample gave rise to the 20 T cell receptor beta chains below, sequenced in a study of blood T cell repertoires in COVID-19. Produced via immunoSEQ multiplex PCR; TCRdb's table is partial and in-frame only. The sample contains around 180,000 clones, approximately 85% of which appear only once. The sample comprised peripheral blood. The receptors shown here come from an elderly man with COVID-19, enrolled during active disease.

V usage is TRBV6-5 and J usage is TRBJ2-1, with D perhaps TRBD2 (5 bases). The length of the CDR3 is 14 residues. CDR1 and CDR2 from the germline V gene are MNHEY and SVGAGI. V was clipped by 8 bases and J by 7 bases, with 18 bases between them. The CDR3, as DNA: TGTGCCAGCGCCAGGACTTCGGTCTGGAATGAGCAGTTCTTC. As protein: CASARTSVWNEQFF.

This chain links TRBV29-1 with TRBJ1-2, with TRBD1 matching 9 bases. Losses at the gene ends were 0 bases for V and 2 bases for J; bases not matched to a gene: 4. CDR1 and CDR2 (germline): SQVTM, ANQGSEA. There are 15 residues in the CDR3. The chain's CDR3 is CSVEDGTGKNYGYTF. CDR3 DNA: TGCAGCGTTGAAGACGGGACAGGGAAGAACTATGGCTACACCTTC.

The chain uses TRBV6-4 and TRBJ1-5; D gene unclear. The germline CDR1 and CDR2 sequences are MRHNA and SNTAGT. V was shortened by 3 bases and J by 6 bases, with 9 bases between the two germline ends. The CDR3 covers 13 residues. The CDR3: CASSEDRSQPQHF. CDR3 nucleotide sequence: TGTGCCAGCAGTGAAGATAGAAGTCAGCCCCAGCATTTT.

The V gene is TRBV11-2, the J gene TRBJ2-3; D is possibly TRBD1 (5 bases). The CDR3 contains 16 residues. From germline, CDR1 is SGHAT and CDR2 FQNNGV. The germline V and J ends were trimmed by 0 bases and 3 bases, with 13 bases remaining between them. CDR3 loop: CASSLDMGKGTDTQYF. The CDR3 DNA reads as TGTGCCAGCAGCTTAGATATGGGGAAGGGGACAGATACGCAGTATTTT. Complete variable domain (other parts from reference TRBV11-2 and TRBJ2-3): EAGVAQSPRYKIIEKRQSVAFWCNPISGHATLYWYQQILGQGPKLLIQFQNNGVVDDSQLPKDRFSAERLKGVDSTLKIQPAKLEDSAVYLCASSLDMGKGTDTQYFGPGTRLTVL.

The gene calls are TRBV3-1 (or the pseudogene TRBV3-2) and TRBJ2-5, with 7 bases matching TRBD1. The CDR3 covers 16 residues. J was trimmed by 5 bases and V by 2 bases; bases with no gene match: 11. Per germline, CDR1 LGHDT and CDR2 YNNKEL (reference sequence). CDR3 in amino acids: CASSQRTGGGRETQYF. The CDR3 region has the DNA TGTGCCAGCAGCCAAAGGACAGGCGGAGGTAGGGAGACCCAGTACTTC.

This sequence joins TRBV19 and TRBJ2-1, with TRBD2 matching 10 bases. The germline V gene encodes CDR1 LNHDA and CDR2 SQIVND (reference sequence). V shed 7 bases, J shed 5 bases, and the junction held 2 bases outside the gene matches. This CDR3 region has 13 residues. DNA of the CDR3: TGTGCCAGTAAAAGCGGGGGGGACAATGAGCAGTTCTTC. It encodes CASKSGGDNEQFF.

The chain carries TRBV18 and TRBJ2-7; D not resolved. V gave up 4 bases and J gave up 3 bases, with 7 bases separating them. The CDR3 runs 12 residues. Per germline, CDR1 KGHSH and CDR2 LQKENI. As DNA, the CDR3 is TGTGCCAGCTCACTGAGCTTCTACGAGCAGTACTTC. Amino acids: CASSLSFYEQYF.

This clone was detected only once. The J gene is TRBJ1-1, the V gene TRBV7-9, with D possibly matching TRBD1 (5 bases). Trimming removed 1 base from V and 6 bases from J, with 12 bases in between. The CDR3 extends over 14 amino acids. Germline V gene data show CDR1 as SEHNR and CDR2 as FQNEAQ (reference sequence). CDR3 in DNA: TGTGCCAGCAGCTTAGGGGGGGACTATTCTGAAGCTTTCTTT. It specifies CASSLGGDYSEAFF.

The chain has TRBV5-6 and TRBJ2-7, with D possibly matching TRBD1 (6 bases). The CDR3 sequence is 15 residues long. The V end was cut by 2 bases, the J end by 2 bases, with 14 bases between. Looked up from germline, CDR1 is SGHDT and CDR2 is YYEEEE. The CDR3 spells CASSFQDRSTYEQYF. CDR3 in DNA: TGTGCCAGCAGCTTCCAGGACAGATCAACCTACGAGCAGTACTTC.

The chain couples TRBV19 to TRBJ1-4; D unclear. The germline V gene has CDR1 LNHDA and CDR2 SQIVND (reference sequence). The CDR3 sequence is 13 residues long. Trimming pared 5 bases from V and 8 bases from J, leaving 12 bases between. CDR3 DNA sequence: TGTGCCAGTAGTCGGGGTATTAGGGAAAAACTGTTTTTT. This codes for CASSRGIREKLFF. The whole variable domain, remainder taken from reference TRBV19 and TRBJ1-4, is DGGITQSPKYLFRKEGQNVTLSCEQNLNHDAMYWYRQDPGQGLRLIYYSQIVNDFQKGDIAEGYSVSREKKESFPLTVTSAQKNPTAFYLCASSRGIREKLFFGSGTQLSVL.

The chain is built from TRBV7-2 and TRBJ2-3; 9 positions agree with TRBD2. Germline V gene sequence: CDR1 SGHTA, CDR2 FQGNSA. The CDR3 totals 15 residues. Trimming removed 4 bases from V and 1 base from J; junction bases left unmatched: 3. The chain's CDR3 is CASSSVAGGTDTQYF. The CDR3 DNA sequence: TGTGCCAGCAGCTCGGTAGCGGGAGGCACAGATACGCAGTATTTT.

The CDR3 DNA reads as TGTGCCAGTAGACGACAGGCCAGCTCTGGAAACACCATATATTTT. Its translation: CASRRQASSGNTIYF. This chain connects TRBV19 to TRBJ1-3; D perhaps matches TRBD1 (6 bases). Trimming stripped 6 bases from V and 0 bases from J, with 12 bases between. This CDR3 contains 15 residues. The germline V gene encodes CDR1 LNHDA and CDR2 SQIVND (reference sequence).

The chain links TRBV10-3 to TRBJ1-4; 7 bases are a match to TRBD1. Trimming at V came to 0 bases and at J to 5 bases, leaving 3 bases not matched to a gene. The CDR3 runs 15 residues. CDR1 and CDR2 (germline): ENHRY, SYGVKD. The CDR3 DNA is TGTGCCATCAGTGAGTCTAGGGGGCGGAATGAAAAACTGTTTTTT. Protein: CAISESRGRNEKLFF.

The chain joins TRBV5-1 to TRBJ2-2; 7 bases fit TRBD1. V trimming: 6 bases; J trimming: 1 base; junction bases outside the gene matches: 6. Germline V lookup: CDR1 SGHRS, CDR2 YFSETQ. This CDR3 is built from 15 residues. The CDR3, as DNA: TGCGCCAGCATCCCGGGACAGATGAACACCGGGGAGCTGTTTTTT. Translated: CASIPGQMNTGELFF. The full variable domain, completed using reference TRBV5-1 and TRBJ2-2, is KAGVTQTPRYLIKTRGQQVTLSCSPISGHRSVSWYQQTPGQGLQFLFEYFSETQRNKGNFPGRFSGRQFSNSRSEMNVSTLELGDSALYLCASIPGQMNTGELFFGEGSRLTVL.

The chain links TRBV3-1 (or the pseudogene TRBV3-2) to TRBJ1-2, with D tentatively TRBD1 (6 bases). Germline CDR1 and CDR2: LGHDT and YNNKEL (reference sequence). The V gene lost 4 bases and the J gene lost 7 bases, with 19 bases spanning the gap. CDR3 length: 15 amino acids. CDR3 nucleotide sequence: TGTGCCAGCAGCCCAAGAGGGGAACAGGGTCTTGGCTACACCTTC. Protein product: CASSPRGEQGLGYTF.

The CDR3, as DNA: TGTGCCAGCAGTCTGGGGACTGAGACCTACGAGCAGTACTTC. Amino acids: CASSLGTETYEQYF. The chain employs TRBV28 and TRBJ2-7; possibly TRBD2 for D (6 bases). V gave up 5 bases and J gave up 2 bases, with 13 bases separating them. CDR3 size: 14 residues. The germline V gene has CDR1 MDHEN and CDR2 SYDVKM.

The genes are TRBV9 and TRBJ2-5; 8 positions match TRBD2. Germline V CDR1 and CDR2: SGDLS, YYNGEE. The CDR3 is made up of 15 amino acids. V gave up 4 bases and J gave up 5 bases; unmatched junction bases: 10. The CDR3 DNA sequence: TGTGCCAGCAGCCCCTATAGCGGGGAGGGGGAGACCCAGTACTTC. Translation: CASSPYSGEGETQYF.

V gene TRBV18 combines with J gene TRBJ2-7; TRBD2 might be the D (6 bases). CDR3 length: 15 residues. Trimming took off 2 bases at V and 0 bases at J, with 11 bases between the two ends. In germline, CDR1 is KGHSH, CDR2 LQKENI. The DNA for the CDR3 is TGTGCCAGCTCACCAGGGAGGACACCCTCCTACGAGCAGTACTTC. Protein product: CASSPGRTPSYEQYF. Drawing the rest from reference TRBV18 and TRBJ2-7, the complete variable domain is NAGVMQNPRHLVRRRGQEARLRCSPMKGHSHVYWYRQLPEEGLKFMVYLQKENIIDESGMPKERFSAEFPKEGPSILRIQQVVRGDSAAYFCASSPGRTPSYEQYFGPGTRLTVT.

The chain links TRBV5-1 to TRBJ1-1; the D gene is possibly TRBD1 (5 bases). Germline V lookup: CDR1 SGHRS, CDR2 YFSETQ. V was cut by 2 bases and J by 0 bases, with 8 bases left in between. There are 14 residues in the CDR3. The CDR3 protein is CASSFGTLNTEAFF. CDR3 DNA: TGCGCCAGCAGCTTTGGGACTTTGAACACTGAAGCTTTCTTT.

The genes are TRBV5-4 and TRBJ2-3; possibly TRBD2 for D (6 bases). In germline, CDR1 is SGHNT, CDR2 YYREEE (reference sequence). CDR3 length: 15 residues. V dropped 5 bases and J dropped 0 bases, with 13 bases sitting between them. CDR3 sequence reads: CASSKTGVSTDTQYF. The CDR3 DNA follows: TGTGCCAGCAGTAAAACGGGGGTGAGCACAGATACGCAGTATTTT. Based on the CDR3 plus reference TRBV5-4 and TRBJ2-3, the full variable domain is ETGVTQSPTHLIKTRGQQVTLRCSSQSGHNTVSWYQQALGQGPQFIFQYYREEENGRGNFPPRFSGLQFPNYSSELNVNALELDDSALYLCASSKTGVSTDTQYFGPGTRLTVL.